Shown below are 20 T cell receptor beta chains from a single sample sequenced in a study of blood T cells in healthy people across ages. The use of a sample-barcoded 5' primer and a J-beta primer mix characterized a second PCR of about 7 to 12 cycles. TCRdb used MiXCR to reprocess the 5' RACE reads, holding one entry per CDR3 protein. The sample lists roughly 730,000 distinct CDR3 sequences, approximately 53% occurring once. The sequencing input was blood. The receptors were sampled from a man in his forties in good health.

CDR3 residues: CSARASGASGISYIDEQFF. CDR3 sequence (DNA): TGCAGTGCCCGAGCCTCTGGGGCTAGCGGTATTTCCTATATTGATGAGCAGTTCTTC. The chain employs TRBV20-1 and TRBJ2-1, with TRBD2 identical over 7 bases. Germline V gene data show CDR1 as DFQATT and CDR2 as SNEGSKA (reference sequence). V lost 6 bases to trimming and J lost 8 bases; unmatched junction nucleotides: 28. The CDR3 is 19 amino acids.

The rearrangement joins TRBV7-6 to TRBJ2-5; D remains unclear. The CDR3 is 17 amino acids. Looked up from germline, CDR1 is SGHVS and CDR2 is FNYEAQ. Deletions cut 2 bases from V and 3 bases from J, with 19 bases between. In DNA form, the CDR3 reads TGTGCCAGCAGCTTATACGCGGTGGTCAGAATAAAAGAGACCCAGTACTTC. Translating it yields CASSLYAVVRIKETQYF.

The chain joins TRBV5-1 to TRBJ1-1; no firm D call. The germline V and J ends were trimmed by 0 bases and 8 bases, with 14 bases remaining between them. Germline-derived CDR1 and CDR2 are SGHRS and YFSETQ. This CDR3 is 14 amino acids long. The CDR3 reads CASSLGSRDGEAFF. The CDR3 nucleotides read TGCGCCAGCAGCTTGGGCTCCCGCGACGGCGAAGCTTTCTTT.

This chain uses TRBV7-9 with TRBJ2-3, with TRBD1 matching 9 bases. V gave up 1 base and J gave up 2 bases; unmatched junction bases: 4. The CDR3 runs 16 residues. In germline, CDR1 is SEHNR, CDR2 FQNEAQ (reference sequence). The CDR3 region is CASSLGRTGDTDTQYF. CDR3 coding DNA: TGTGCCAGCAGCTTAGGTCGGACAGGGGACACAGATACGCAGTATTTT.

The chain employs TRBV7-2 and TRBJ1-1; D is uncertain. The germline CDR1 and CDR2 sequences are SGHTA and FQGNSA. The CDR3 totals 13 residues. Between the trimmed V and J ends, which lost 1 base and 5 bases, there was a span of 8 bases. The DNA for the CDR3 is TGTGCCAGCAGCTTAGGTTGGGAGACTGAAGCTTTCTTT. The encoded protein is CASSLGWETEAFF.

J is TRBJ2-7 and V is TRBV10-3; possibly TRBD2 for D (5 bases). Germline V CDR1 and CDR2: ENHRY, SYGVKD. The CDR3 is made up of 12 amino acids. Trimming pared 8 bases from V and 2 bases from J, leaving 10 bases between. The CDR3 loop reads CAIVRETYEQYF. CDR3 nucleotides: TGTGCCATCGTACGGGAAACCTACGAGCAGTACTTC.

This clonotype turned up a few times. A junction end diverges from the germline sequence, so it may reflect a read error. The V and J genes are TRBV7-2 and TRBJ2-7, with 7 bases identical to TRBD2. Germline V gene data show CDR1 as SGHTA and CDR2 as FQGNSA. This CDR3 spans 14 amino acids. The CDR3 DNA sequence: TGTGCCAGCAGTTTAGGCGGGAGTAGGAACGAGCAGTACTTC. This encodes CASSLGGSRNEQYF.

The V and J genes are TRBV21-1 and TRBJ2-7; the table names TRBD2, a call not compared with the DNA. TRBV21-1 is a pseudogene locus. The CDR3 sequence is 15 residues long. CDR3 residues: CASSSNGTPGREQYF. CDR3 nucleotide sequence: TGTGCCAGCAGCTCGAACGGGACTCCCGGGCGCGAGCAGTACTTC.

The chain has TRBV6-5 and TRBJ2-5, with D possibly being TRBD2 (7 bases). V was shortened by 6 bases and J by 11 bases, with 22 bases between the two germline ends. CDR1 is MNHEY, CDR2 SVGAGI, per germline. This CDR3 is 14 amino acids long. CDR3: CASSSPVGGVEQYF. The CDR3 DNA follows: TGTGCCAGCAGCTCACCGGTAGGGGGGGTGGAGCAGTACTTC.

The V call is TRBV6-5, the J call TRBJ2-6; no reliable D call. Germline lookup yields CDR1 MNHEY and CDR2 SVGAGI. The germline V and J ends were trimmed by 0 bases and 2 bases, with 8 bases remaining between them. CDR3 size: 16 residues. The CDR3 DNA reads TGTGCCAGCAGTTACTCTTGGGTCCCTGGGGCCAACGTCCTGACTTTC. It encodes CASSYSWVPGANVLTF.

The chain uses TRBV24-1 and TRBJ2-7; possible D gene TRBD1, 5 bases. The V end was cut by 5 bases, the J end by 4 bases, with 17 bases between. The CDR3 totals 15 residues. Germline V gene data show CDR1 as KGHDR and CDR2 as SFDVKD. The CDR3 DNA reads TGTGCCACCAGTGTCCTGACGACAGATACTTACGAGCAGTACTTC. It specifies CATSVLTTDTYEQYF.

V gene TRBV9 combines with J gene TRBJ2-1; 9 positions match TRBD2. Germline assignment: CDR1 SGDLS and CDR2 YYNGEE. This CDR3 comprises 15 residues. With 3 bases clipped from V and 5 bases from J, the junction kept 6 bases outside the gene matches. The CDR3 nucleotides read TGTGCCAGCAGCGGGGGTAGCGGGGGACACAATGAGCAGTTCTTC. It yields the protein CASSGGSGGHNEQFF. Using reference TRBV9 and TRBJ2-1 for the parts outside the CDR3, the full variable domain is DSGVTQTPKHLITATGQRVTLRCSPRSGDLSVYWYQQSLDQGLQFLIQYYNGEERAKGNILERFSAQQFPDLHSELNLSSLELGDSALYFCASSGGSGGHNEQFFGPGTRLTVL.

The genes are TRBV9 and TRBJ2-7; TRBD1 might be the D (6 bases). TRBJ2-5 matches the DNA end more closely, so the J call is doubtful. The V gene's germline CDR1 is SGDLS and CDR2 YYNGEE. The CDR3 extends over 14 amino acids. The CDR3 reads CASSPGWGPETQYF. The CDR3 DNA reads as TGTGCCAGCAGCCCTGGTTGGGGGCCTGAGACCCAGTACTTC.

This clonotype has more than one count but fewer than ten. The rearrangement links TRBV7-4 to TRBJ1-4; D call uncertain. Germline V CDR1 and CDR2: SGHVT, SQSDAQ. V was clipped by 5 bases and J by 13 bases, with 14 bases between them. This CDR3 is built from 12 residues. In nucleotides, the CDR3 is TGTGCCAGCAGCCCAGGCAGACGAGTACTGTTTTTT. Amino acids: CASSPGRRVLFF. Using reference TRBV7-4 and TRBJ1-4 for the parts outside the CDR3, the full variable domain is GAGVSQSPRYKVAKRGRDVALRCDSISGHVTLYWYRQTLGQGSEVLTYSQSDAQRDKSGRPSGRFSAERPERSVSTLKIQRTEQGDSAVYLCASSPGRRVLFFGSGTQLSVL.

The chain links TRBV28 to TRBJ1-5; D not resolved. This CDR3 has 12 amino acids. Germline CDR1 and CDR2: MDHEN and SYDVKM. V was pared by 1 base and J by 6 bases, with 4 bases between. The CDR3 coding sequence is TGTGCCAGCAGTTTATATGGTCAGCCCCAGCATTTT. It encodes CASSLYGQPQHF.

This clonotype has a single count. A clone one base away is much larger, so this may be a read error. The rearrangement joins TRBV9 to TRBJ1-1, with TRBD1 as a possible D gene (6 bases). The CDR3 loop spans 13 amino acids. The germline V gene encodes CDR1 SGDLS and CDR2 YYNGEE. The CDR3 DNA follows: TGTGCCTGCAGCCAGACAGGGAACACTGAAGCTTTCTTT. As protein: CACSQTGNTEAFF.

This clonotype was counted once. The CDR3 region has the DNA TGCAGCGTAGGGACAGTTGCTAATGAAAAACTGTTTTTT. Translation gives CSVGTVANEKLFF. This chain links TRBV29-1 with TRBJ1-4; 7 bases map to TRBD1. The CDR3 extends over 13 amino acids. V dropped 6 bases and J dropped 3; count of bases not matched to a gene: 4. The germline CDR1 and CDR2 sequences are SQVTM and ANQGSEA.

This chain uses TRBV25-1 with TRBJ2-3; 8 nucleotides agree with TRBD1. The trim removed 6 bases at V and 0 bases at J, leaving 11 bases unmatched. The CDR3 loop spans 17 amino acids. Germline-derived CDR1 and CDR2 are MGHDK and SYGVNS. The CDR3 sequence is CASSERWGQDSTDTQYF. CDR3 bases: TGTGCCAGCAGCGAAAGATGGGGACAGGACAGCACAGATACGCAGTATTTT.

The CDR3 DNA sequence: TGTGCCAGCAGCTTACCGGGCCTTAATGAAAAACTGTTTTTT. Protein product: CASSLPGLNEKLFF. This sequence joins TRBV7-8 and TRBJ1-4; D ambiguous. V lost 2 bases to trimming and J lost 4 bases, with 8 bases between them. Germline loops: CDR1 SGHVS, CDR2 FQNEAQ. This CDR3 has 14 amino acids.

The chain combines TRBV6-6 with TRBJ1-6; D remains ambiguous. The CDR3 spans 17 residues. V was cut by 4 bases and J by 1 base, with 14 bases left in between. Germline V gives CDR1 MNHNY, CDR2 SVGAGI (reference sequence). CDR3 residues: CASSSTTRGSYNSPLHF. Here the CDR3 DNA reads TGTGCCAGCAGTTCAACGACCCGGGGTTCCTATAATTCACCCCTCCACTTT.